Each of the 26 T cell receptor beta chains below was sequenced from the same sample in a study of a mutant IDH1 vaccine in newly diagnosed glioma. Data came from immunoSEQ multiplex PCR; TCRdb stores just in-frame clones and leaves some out. The sample yields roughly 62,000 clones, over 75% seen once. These receptors are not linked to any known antigen. The time point here: week 11, during vaccination. Each dose of the vaccine consisted of 300 ug of mutant IDH1 20-mer peptide, with topical imiquimod. The sequenced sample was PBMCs, obtained from a glioma patient whose treatment included an IDH1 peptide vaccine. These receptors were taken from a man between 40 and 49 years old with glioma.

The chain has TRBV7-2 and TRBJ2-3, with 9 bases lining up with TRBD2. CDR3 length: 17 residues. Germline V gene data show CDR1 as SGHTA and CDR2 as FQGNSA. V lost 2 bases, J lost 1 base, and 7 bases stayed unmatched. CDR3 region: CASSLPSSGVRTDTQYF. In DNA, the CDR3 is TGTGCCAGCAGCTTACCCTCTAGCGGGGTTCGCACAGATACGCAGTATTTT.

CDR3 sequence reads: CASSFPGRAKNIQYF. CDR3 DNA: TGTGCCAGCAGCTTCCCAGGGAGGGCCAAAAACATTCAGTACTTC. The chain carries TRBV7-6 and TRBJ2-4; tentatively, D is TRBD2 (6 bases). CDR1 and CDR2 (germline): SGHVS, FNYEAQ. The ends were cut back, 3 bases at V and 1 base at J, with 10 bases in the middle. This CDR3 has 15 residues.

There are a few counts of this clone. This chain uses TRBV25-1 with TRBJ1-1; D gene unclear. Germline CDR1 and CDR2: MGHDK and SYGVNS. Deletions cut 1 base from V and 7 bases from J, with 19 bases between. This CDR3 is built from 16 residues. The CDR3 bases are TGTGCCAGCAGTGAATCCGAACGGCGGACGTCGAGTGAAGCTTTCTTT. This encodes CASSESERRTSSEAFF.

This chain uses TRBV11-2 with TRBJ2-1; D tentatively fits TRBD1 or TRBD2 (6 bases each). Germline lookup yields CDR1 SGHAT and CDR2 FQNNGV. V lost 0 bases to trimming and J lost 4 bases, with 10 bases between them. This CDR3 spans 15 amino acids. The CDR3: CASSLEGGSYNEQFF. CDR3 DNA sequence: TGTGCCAGCAGCTTAGAAGGGGGGTCGTACAATGAGCAGTTCTTC.

This chain joins TRBV27 and TRBJ2-3, with TRBD1 matching 7 bases. The ends lost 5 bases at V and 4 bases at J; junction bases unmatched: 9. Germline CDR1 MNHEY, CDR2 SMNVEV (reference sequence). The CDR3 has 15 amino acids. The CDR3 region is CASSPHRGGADTQYF. DNA for the CDR3: TGTGCCAGCAGTCCCCACAGGGGTGGCGCAGATACGCAGTATTTT.

CDR3: CASSLEGQVNTGELFF. The CDR3 nucleotides are TGTGCCAGCAGCTTAGAAGGACAGGTGAACACCGGGGAGCTGTTTTTT. The rearrangement uses TRBV13 and TRBJ2-2; TRBD1 matches at 7 bases. From germline, CDR1 is PRHDT and CDR2 FYEKMQ (reference sequence). The trim removed 1 base at V and 1 base at J, leaving 3 bases unmatched. The length of the CDR3 is 16 residues.

The chain links TRBV7-9 to TRBJ2-1; 9 nucleotides line up with TRBD2. Trimming at V came to 1 base and at J to 2 bases, leaving 9 bases not matched to a gene. Germline V gene data show CDR1 as SEHNR and CDR2 as FQNEAQ (reference sequence). There are 18 residues in the CDR3. The CDR3 here is CASSLGMTSGITYNEQFF. In DNA form, the CDR3 reads TGTGCCAGCAGCTTAGGTATGACTAGCGGAATTACCTACAATGAGCAGTTCTTC.

The genes are TRBV2 and TRBJ2-5, with 10 bases matching TRBD2. The CDR3 extends over 16 amino acids. The trim removed 11 bases at V and 5 bases at J, leaving 17 bases unmatched. Germline V gene data show CDR1 as SNHLY and CDR2 as FYNNEI. The CDR3 spells CAWADEREGLRETQYF. The CDR3 nucleotides are TGTGCCTGGGCCGACGAGCGGGAGGGCCTGAGGGAGACCCAGTACTTC.

The chain recombines TRBV4-1 with TRBJ2-3; 7 bases fit TRBD2. J was trimmed by 6 bases and V by 3 bases; bases with no gene match: 6. Germline loops: CDR1 MGHRA, CDR2 YSYEKL. This CDR3 region has 14 residues. DNA of the CDR3: TGCGCCAGCAGCCACGGACTAGTTTCGGATACGCAGTATTTT. Translated: CASSHGLVSDTQYF.

The chain has TRBV11-2 and TRBJ2-5, with D perhaps TRBD2 (7 bases). Germline V lookup: CDR1 SGHAT, CDR2 FQNNGV. The CDR3 loop spans 15 amino acids. Trimming pared 5 bases from V and 5 bases from J, leaving 18 bases between. The CDR3 reads CASSPNLGRGETQYF. In nucleotides, the CDR3 is TGTGCCAGCAGCCCAAACCTAGGGAGGGGGGAGACCCAGTACTTC.

The V and J genes are TRBV6-1 and TRBJ1-5; unclear D gene. Trimming cost V 4 bases and J 0 bases, with 13 bases left between them. The germline V gene has CDR1 MNHNS and CDR2 SASEGT. The CDR3 loop spans 16 amino acids. CDR3 sequence reads: CASSVLSGYSNQPQHF. CDR3 in DNA: TGTGCCAGCAGTGTATTATCAGGCTATAGCAATCAGCCCCAGCATTTT.

This rearrangement joins TRBV7-2 to TRBJ1-3; a weak D match, TRBD1 (6 bases). CDR3 length: 17 residues. In germline, CDR1 is SGHTA, CDR2 FQGNSA. V was cut by 4 bases and J by 2 bases, with 18 bases left in between. CDR3 sequence reads: CASSSRNRVTAGNTIYF. The CDR3 bases are TGTGCCAGCAGCTCACGAAACAGGGTAACGGCTGGAAACACCATATATTTT.

The count of this clone is one. This chain joins TRBV6-5 and TRBJ2-7; 10 nucleotides match TRBD2. Germline CDR1 and CDR2: MNHEY and SVGAGI. With V trimmed by 5 bases and J by 2 bases, 6 bases remained unmatched. The CDR3 runs to 15 residues. In nucleotides, the CDR3 is TGTGCCAGCAGTCCCCCAACTAGCGGGACCTACGAGCAGTACTTC. Translating it yields CASSPPTSGTYEQYF.

The rearrangement uses TRBV10-3 and TRBJ2-1; D is tentatively TRBD1 or TRBD2 (5 bases each). CDR1 and CDR2 (germline): ENHRY, SYGVKD. V shed 4 bases and J shed 0 bases, with 25 bases lying between them. This CDR3 comprises 20 residues. The DNA for the CDR3 is TGTGCCATCAGTGCCCAGCAAACCTCGGGACCCATAGCCTCCTACAATGAGCAGTTCTTC. Protein: CAISAQQTSGPIASYNEQFF.

CDR3 sequence (DNA): TGTGCCAGCAGCTTCGGAGGGTTCATAGGCTATGGCTACACCTTC. Encoded protein: CASSFGGFIGYGYTF. The rearrangement links TRBV5-4 to TRBJ1-2; D remains unclear. Between the trimmed V and J ends, which lost 2 bases and 4 bases, there was a span of 15 bases. The CDR3 has 15 residues. In germline, CDR1 is SGHNT, CDR2 YYREEE (reference sequence).

This chain joins TRBV9 and TRBJ2-3, with 9 bases matching TRBD1. Trimming removed 2 bases from V and 2 bases from J; junction bases left unmatched: 12. The CDR3 spans 18 residues. From germline, CDR1 is SGDLS and CDR2 YYNGEE. This CDR3 reads CASSVSQLGTGNTDTQYF. In DNA, the CDR3 is TGTGCCAGCAGCGTTTCGCAATTAGGGACAGGGAACACAGATACGCAGTATTTT.

This chain connects TRBV19 to TRBJ2-3, with 13 bases aligning to TRBD2. The CDR3 has 18 residues. Germline V CDR1 and CDR2: LNHDA, SQIVND (reference sequence). The ends lost 4 bases at V and 0 bases at J; junction bases unmatched: 7. The CDR3 here is CASSTGLAGDLSTDTQYF. The CDR3 DNA reads TGTGCCAGTAGTACAGGACTAGCGGGAGACCTTAGCACAGATACGCAGTATTTT.

With respect to this clone: The sample has other DNA sequences that encode this CDR3 too. The chain is built from TRBV2 and TRBJ2-1, with a possible D match to TRBD2 (5 bases). Germline-derived CDR1 and CDR2 are SNHLY and FYNNEI. The CDR3 is 18 amino acids. The ends were cut back, 4 bases at V and 2 bases at J, with 21 bases in the middle. CDR3 nucleotides: TGTGCCAGCAGTGGAAACCCGCCGCAGGAGGCCACCTACAATGAGCAGTTCTTC. The encoded protein is CASSGNPPQEATYNEQFF.

J is TRBJ1-1 and V is TRBV6-4; D uncertain. This CDR3 region has 13 residues. CDR1 MRHNA and CDR2 SNTAGT come from the germline V gene. The V and J ends lost 0 bases and 7 bases respectively, with 9 bases between them. The CDR3 DNA follows: TGTGCCAGCAGTGACTCCTCGGCGAGTGAAGCTTTCTTT. It yields the protein CASSDSSASEAFF.

V is TRBV20-1 and J is TRBJ2-1, with D possibly matching TRBD2 (6 bases). V lost 2 bases to trimming and J lost 12 bases, with 11 bases between them. The CDR3 has 11 amino acids. The germline CDR1 and CDR2 sequences are DFQATT and SNEGSKA (reference sequence). CDR3 sequence reads: CSARSGLVQFF. Written as DNA, the CDR3 is TGCAGTGCTAGATCGGGACTCGTGCAGTTCTTC.

The V and J genes are TRBV7-6 and TRBJ2-1; 10 positions match TRBD1. Germline CDR1 reads SGHVS; CDR2 reads FNYEAQ. The CDR3 spans 20 residues. The trim removed 1 base at V and 0 bases at J, leaving 12 bases unmatched. The CDR3 bases are TGTGCCAGCAGCTTAGTAGGCGGGACAGGGGAATACGTCTCCTACAATGAGCAGTTCTTC. It codes for CASSLVGGTGEYVSYNEQFF. Drawing the rest from reference TRBV7-6 and TRBJ2-1, the complete variable domain is GAGVSQSPRYKVTKRGQDVALRCDPISGHVSLYWYRQALGQGPEFLTYFNYEAQQDKSGLPNDRFSAERPEGSISTLTIQRTEQRDSAMYRCASSLVGGTGEYVSYNEQFFGPGTRLTVL.

This clone was recorded only once. This rearrangement joins TRBV7-4 to TRBJ2-2, with 7 bases aligning to TRBD1. From germline, CDR1 is SGHVT and CDR2 SQSDAQ. The CDR3 length is 16 residues. The V gene end was trimmed by 2 bases and the J gene end by 1 base; junction bases not matched to a gene: 4. In nucleotides, the CDR3 is TGTGCCAGCAGCTTATTGAGGACAGGGAACACCGGGGAGCTGTTTTTT. This codes for CASSLLRTGNTGELFF. Complete variable domain (other parts from reference TRBV7-4 and TRBJ2-2): GAGVSQSPRYKVAKRGRDVALRCDSISGHVTLYWYRQTLGQGSEVLTYSQSDAQRDKSGRPSGRFSAERPERSVSTLKIQRTEQGDSAVYLCASSLLRTGNTGELFFGEGSRLTVL.

The chain couples TRBV10-3 to TRBJ1-2; 9 nucleotides match TRBD1. Germline V gene data show CDR1 as ENHRY and CDR2 as SYGVKD. J gave up 6 bases and V 5 bases, and 1 base lay outside the gene matches. The CDR3 spans 12 residues. CDR3 bases: TGTGCCATCAGTCGGGACAGGGATGGCTACACCTTC. Translation: CAISRDRDGYTF.

V gene TRBV5-1 combines with J gene TRBJ1-4; 12 positions agree with TRBD1. This CDR3 comprises 17 residues. The trim removed 4 bases at V and 5 bases at J, leaving 9 bases unmatched. The germline gives CDR1 SGHRS, CDR2 YFSETQ. Written as DNA, the CDR3 is TGCGCCAGCAGCCAGGGGGACAGGGGGCCTAGGAATGAAAAACTGTTTTTT. Its protein product is CASSQGDRGPRNEKLFF.

This chain links TRBV11-2 with TRBJ2-1; possibly TRBD2 for D (6 bases). The CDR3 has 16 residues. Germline values: CDR1 SGHAT, CDR2 FQNNGV. V lost 3 bases, J lost 0 bases, and 12 bases lay in between. Written as DNA, the CDR3 is TGTGCCAGCAGCTTTAGCGGAACGAGCTCCTACAATGAGCAGTTCTTC. Translation gives CASSFSGTSSYNEQFF.

The chain has TRBV11-1 and TRBJ1-4; TRBD1 matches at 10 bases. Trimming removed 4 bases from V and 7 bases from J; junction bases left unmatched: 3. This CDR3 comprises 14 residues. CDR1 and CDR2 from the germline V gene are SGHAT and FQDESV (reference sequence). The CDR3 is CASSYGTGAEKLFF. Here the CDR3 DNA reads TGTGCCAGCAGCTACGGGACAGGGGCTGAAAAACTGTTTTTT.